These 25 T cell receptor beta chains originate from one sample sequenced in a study of blood T cell repertoires in COVID-19. Using immunoSEQ multiplex PCR, the repertoire was profiled, and TCRdb retains in-frame clones only, with some absent. The sample consists of roughly 130,000 clones, approximately 84% of them appearing once. The specimen was peripheral blood. These receptors all come from a woman aged 55-69 years with acute or convalescent COVID-19.

This clone came up once. The chain is built from TRBV6-5 and TRBJ1-2; 8 bases line up with TRBD1. V dropped 6 bases and J dropped 8; count of bases not matched to a gene: 11. Germline assignment: CDR1 MNHEY and CDR2 SVGAGI. The CDR3 runs to 14 residues. CDR3: CASRTQDRGLGYTF. CDR3 DNA sequence: TGTGCCAGCAGAACTCAAGACAGGGGATTAGGCTACACCTTC.

The chain combines TRBV10-1 with TRBJ2-5; tentative D call: TRBD2 (6 bases). This CDR3 region has 12 residues. Trimming removed 6 bases at V and 5 bases at J, with 10 bases between. CDR1 and CDR2 (germline): WNHNN, SYGVQD (reference sequence). CDR3 coding DNA: TGCGCCAGCAGCCAGGGAGGCGAGACCCAGTACTTC. Encoded protein: CASSQGGETQYF.

This clone was counted once. The gene calls are TRBV5-1 and TRBJ2-1; 8 nucleotides agree with TRBD2. Looked up from germline, CDR1 is SGHRS and CDR2 is YFSETQ. The CDR3 spans 14 residues. J lost 13 bases, V lost 6 bases, and 15 bases had no gene match. CDR3 sequence reads: CASNPYNTGLAQFF. The CDR3 DNA follows: TGCGCCAGCAACCCCTATAATACCGGACTAGCCCAGTTCTTC.

The chain links TRBV5-1 to TRBJ1-1; D is ambiguous. CDR1 is SGHRS and CDR2 is YFSETQ in the germline V gene. CDR3 size: 14 residues. The ends were cut back, 1 base at V and 9 bases at J, with 16 bases in the middle. The CDR3 sequence: CASSLIGDEGKAFF. The CDR3 nucleotides are TGCGCCAGCAGCTTGATCGGGGATGAGGGAAAAGCTTTCTTT.

V and J are TRBV7-9 and TRBJ1-1, with TRBD1 identical over 9 bases. The CDR3 length is 16 residues. V lost 3 bases to trimming and J lost 1 base; unmatched junction nucleotides: 6. Germline V lookup: CDR1 SEHNR, CDR2 FQNEAQ (reference sequence). The CDR3 here is CASSLYTGGPNTEAFF. DNA of the CDR3: TGTGCCAGCAGCTTGTACACAGGGGGCCCGAACACTGAAGCTTTCTTT.

The gene calls are TRBV2 and TRBJ1-6, with TRBD1 matching 7 bases. The J segment lost 11 bases and the V segment lost 6 bases, leaving 10 bases of the junction unmatched. The CDR3 is 14 amino acids. CDR1 is SNHLY, CDR2 FYNNEI, per germline. This chain's CDR3 is CASSTTGFITPLHF. The DNA for the CDR3 is TGTGCCAGCAGCACGACAGGGTTCATCACACCCCTCCACTTT.

This chain uses TRBV27 with TRBJ1-6; 7 bases map to TRBD1. The CDR3 has 15 residues. The V segment lost 5 bases and the J segment 7 bases; nucleotides outside the gene matches: 8. Germline lookup yields CDR1 MNHEY and CDR2 SMNVEV (reference sequence). CDR3 nucleotides: TGTGCCAGCAGTACGGGACAGAGTTGGAATTCACCCCTCCACTTT. It encodes CASSTGQSWNSPLHF.

J is TRBJ2-5 and V is TRBV7-6; D possibly corresponds to TRBD2 (6 bases). The CDR3 spans 16 residues. CDR1 SGHVS and CDR2 FNYEAQ come from the germline V gene. V was trimmed by 3 bases and J by 3 bases, leaving 17 bases between them. CDR3 residues: CASSFSGNSIKETQYF. The CDR3 DNA sequence: TGTGCCAGCAGCTTTAGCGGCAATTCCATTAAAGAGACCCAGTACTTC.

The chain joins TRBV11-1 to TRBJ1-2; D is uncertain. V was pared by 5 bases and J by 10 bases, with 8 bases between. From germline, CDR1 is SGHAT and CDR2 FQDESV (reference sequence). The CDR3 has 10 residues. The CDR3 DNA follows: TGTGCCAGCAGCACTCAACTCTACACCTTC. This codes for CASSTQLYTF.

The chain employs TRBV6-5 and TRBJ1-5, with D possibly being TRBD1 (6 bases). This CDR3 is built from 15 residues. Germline values: CDR1 MNHEY, CDR2 SVGAGI. Trimming cost V 2 bases and J 6 bases, with 14 bases left between them. The chain's CDR3 is CASSYDTGLGQPQHF. CDR3 in DNA: TGTGCCAGCAGTTACGATACAGGGTTAGGTCAGCCCCAGCATTTT.

This chain joins TRBV14 and TRBJ2-3; D call uncertain. V was clipped by 0 bases and J by 9 bases, with 10 bases between them. CDR1 and CDR2 (germline): SGHDN, FVKESK. The CDR3 is made up of 13 amino acids. CDR3 sequence: CASSQDSLRTQYF. The CDR3 DNA sequence: TGTGCCAGCAGCCAAGATTCGTTGCGGACGCAGTATTTT.

Notes on this clone: The same CDR3 can be traced to other DNA sequences in this sample. DNA of the CDR3: TGCGCCAGCAGCCTTCAGGGATATGGCTACACCTTC. Its protein product is CASSLQGYGYTF. The chain joins TRBV5-1 to TRBJ1-2; D is possibly TRBD1 (5 bases). Germline-derived CDR1 and CDR2 are SGHRS and YFSETQ. The CDR3 extends over 12 amino acids. V lost 4 bases to trimming and J lost 5 bases, with 9 bases between them.

This sequence joins TRBV6-5 and TRBJ2-7, with 8 bases identical to TRBD1. This CDR3 has 12 residues. Per germline, CDR1 MNHEY and CDR2 SVGAGI. V shed 10 bases, J shed 3 bases, and the junction held 5 bases outside the gene matches. The CDR3 here is CATRTGLYEQYF. DNA of the CDR3: TGTGCCACCCGGACAGGGCTCTACGAGCAGTACTTC.

This sequence joins TRBV9 and TRBJ2-5, with a possible D match to TRBD2 (6 bases). Germline V gives CDR1 SGDLS, CDR2 YYNGEE. Trimming removed 2 bases at V and 2 bases at J, with 16 bases between. The CDR3 runs 16 residues. The CDR3 bases are TGTGCCAGCAGCGTGACACCGGGACTCTCACAAGAGACCCAGTACTTC. Protein sequence: CASSVTPGLSQETQYF.

This chain joins TRBV11-2 and TRBJ2-2; tentative D call: TRBD2 (5 bases). V was trimmed by 3 bases and J by 1 base, leaving 9 bases between them. The germline gives CDR1 SGHAT, CDR2 FQNNGV. The CDR3 loop spans 15 amino acids. This CDR3 is CASSFGRENTGELFF. The CDR3 DNA reads as TGTGCCAGCAGCTTCGGCCGGGAGAACACCGGGGAGCTGTTTTTT.

DNA of the CDR3: TGCGCCAGCAGTGAGAGTGGGAGGATGGATGGCTACACCTTC. Its protein product is CASSESGRMDGYTF. The chain has TRBV10-2 and TRBJ1-2, with unresolved D. V lost 2 bases and J 6 bases, leaving 13 bases between the germline ends. In germline, CDR1 is WSHSY, CDR2 SAAADI. CDR3 length: 14 residues.

V gene TRBV13 combines with J gene TRBJ2-2; 8 bases are shared with TRBD2. The ends lost 5 bases at V and 0 bases at J; junction bases unmatched: 5. The CDR3 has 16 residues. CDR1 is PRHDT and CDR2 is FYEKMQ in the germline V gene (reference sequence). The CDR3 DNA sequence: TGTGCCAGCAGCCCCGCGGGGGGCCCGAACACCGGGGAGCTGTTTTTT. The encoded protein is CASSPAGGPNTGELFF.

The chain has TRBV10-3 and TRBJ1-2; tentative D call: TRBD1 (6 bases). CDR3 size: 14 residues. The germline CDR1 and CDR2 sequences are ENHRY and SYGVKD. V was clipped by 8 bases and J by 4 bases, with 17 bases between them. CDR3 sequence (DNA): TGTGCCATCCGGGGGGCAGGCCCCTCCTATGGCTACACCTTC. Translating it yields CAIRGAGPSYGYTF.

This rearrangement joins TRBV18 to TRBJ1-4, with D uncertain. V lost 2 bases to trimming and J lost 6 bases, with 10 bases between them. CDR1 KGHSH and CDR2 LQKENI come from the germline V gene. The CDR3 is 14 residues long. The CDR3 region is CASSPRERDEKLFF. The CDR3 DNA reads as TGTGCCAGCTCACCAAGGGAGAGGGATGAAAAACTGTTTTTT.

The J gene is TRBJ1-2, the V gene TRBV6-5, with D perhaps TRBD1 (6 bases). CDR3 length: 14 amino acids. Germline loops: CDR1 MNHEY, CDR2 SVGAGI. With 5 bases removed from V and 0 bases from J, the gap between germline ends came to 10 bases. The CDR3 DNA follows: TGTGCCAGCAGTCGTCAGGGGCCTAACTATGGCTACACCTTC. Translation gives CASSRQGPNYGYTF.

This chain uses TRBV6-5 with TRBJ1-5, with D maybe TRBD1 (6 bases). Germline CDR1 MNHEY, CDR2 SVGAGI. The V gene lost 2 bases and the J gene lost 6 bases, with 14 bases spanning the gap. The CDR3 is 15 amino acids. CDR3 coding DNA: TGTGCCAGCAGTTACGATTACAGGGCAGGTCAGCCCCAGCATTTT. Encoded protein: CASSYDYRAGQPQHF.

The chain uses TRBV27 and TRBJ1-4, with 7 positions matching TRBD1. The junction had 12 bases not matched to a gene; V was cut back by 0 bases and J by 2 bases. The germline CDR1 and CDR2 sequences are MNHEY and SMNVEV (reference sequence). CDR3 length: 19 amino acids. CDR3 DNA: TGTGCCAGCAGTTTATCCCGTTTACAGGGGTCCACGACTAATGAAAAACTGTTTTTT. Translation gives CASSLSRLQGSTTNEKLFF.

The chain has TRBV24-1 and TRBJ2-5, with TRBD2 matching 11 bases. Per germline, CDR1 KGHDR and CDR2 SFDVKD. Trimming took 7 bases from V and 4 from J; bases not matched to a gene: 13. The CDR3 runs 17 residues. This CDR3 reads CATSELPSSGGLETQYF. CDR3 coding DNA: TGTGCCACCAGCGAACTCCCCTCTAGCGGGGGGTTAGAGACCCAGTACTTC.

The gene calls are TRBV24-1 and TRBJ1-5; possibly TRBD1 for D (6 bases). Germline V gene lookup returns CDR1 KGHDR and CDR2 SFDVKD. The CDR3 sequence is 12 residues long. Trimming pared 9 bases from V and 7 bases from J, leaving 12 bases between. The CDR3 nucleotides are TGTGCCACCGCGGGGGGCGAGCAGCCCCAGCATTTT. Translating it yields CATAGGEQPQHF.

The V and J genes are TRBV30 and TRBJ1-3; D call uncertain. Per germline, CDR1 GTSNPN and CDR2 SVGIG (reference sequence). Trimming removed 2 bases at V and 0 bases at J, with 5 bases between. The CDR3 has 13 residues. The CDR3 is CAWSFNSGNTIYF. Here the CDR3 DNA reads TGTGCCTGGAGTTTTAACTCTGGAAACACCATATATTTT.